This is a list of T cell receptor beta chains from one sample in a study of OX40 agonist ivuxolimab in advanced cancers. Assay used: immunoSEQ multiplex PCR; TCRdb lists only in-frame clones, some missing. The repertoire holds about 26,000 clones, with roughly 89% as singletons. The sequences come from CD4+ or CD8+ T cells sorted from blood, collected in a trial of the OX40 agonist ivuxolimab. The receptors shown here come from an adult with an advanced solid tumor such as melanoma, head and neck, liver or kidney cancer. The CDR3 runs from the conserved cysteine through the conserved F or W. The D gene is left open where the match is weak. Expanded clones get a size class; other rows say once, few or many, or leave the size out.

NA TRBJ2-7 TRBV29-1 NA 16 CSVVRLETATSSEQYF TGCAGCGTTGTTCGACTAGAGACAGCCACGTCCTCCGAGCAGTACTTC
NA TRBJ2-7 TRBV5-6 NA 13 CASSGSPTGEQYF TGTGCCAGCAGCGGCTCCCCGACTGGCGAGCAGTACTTC
NA TRBJ2-7 TRBV15 TRBD1 15 CATSSFRDSPYEQYF TGTGCCACCAGCAGCTTCCGGGACAGCCCCTACGAGCAGTACTTC
NA TRBJ2-2 TRBV28 NA 13 CASSLLNIGELFF TGTGCCAGCAGTCTGTTGAACATCGGGGAGCTGTTTTTT
NA TRBJ2-7 TRBV28 NA 13 CASSLGTDYEQYF TGTGCCAGCAGTCTAGGGACGGATTACGAGCAGTACTTC
NA TRBJ1-2 TRBV9 NA 14 CASSGERQGGGYTF TGTGCCAGCAGCGGGGAACGTCAGGGCGGCGGCTACACCTTC
once TRBJ2-7 TRBV29-1 NA 13 CSVVDRATYEQYF TGCAGCGTTGTGGACAGAGCGACCTACGAGCAGTACTTC
NA TRBJ1-2 TRBV6-5 NA 11 CASRAPEGYTF TGTGCCAGCAGAGCCCCGGAGGGCTACACCTTC
NA TRBJ2-7 TRBV7-9 NA 13 CASSLAGSYEQYF TGTGCCAGCAGCTTAGCGGGGTCCTACGAGCAGTACTTC
NA TRBJ2-7 TRBV5-4 NA 13 CASSLGDSDEQYF TGTGCCAGCAGCTTAGGGGATAGCGACGAGCAGTACTTC
NA TRBJ1-5 TRBV5-1 NA 14 CASSLDSGNQPQHF TGCGCCAGCAGCTTGGACAGCGGCAATCAGCCCCAGCATTTT
NA TRBJ2-1 TRBV30 NA 12 CAWGDRYNEQFF TGTGCCTGGGGCGATCGTTACAATGAGCAGTTCTTC
NA TRBJ2-1 TRBV2 NA 16 CASSTSELSSYNEQFF NA
NA TRBJ2-5 TRBV6-1 TRBD2 15 CASSTGTSGPGTQYF TGTGCCAGCAGCACCGGGACTAGCGGCCCAGGGACCCAGTACTTC
NA TRBJ1-1 TRBV11-2 NA 17 CASSSERDPGPYTEAFF TGTGCCAGCAGCTCTGAACGTGACCCGGGACCCTACACTGAAGCTTTCTTT
NA TRBJ2-3 TRBV19 NA 15 CASSMGGTSTDTQYF TGTGCCAGTAGTATGGGCGGGACTAGCACAGATACGCAGTATTTT